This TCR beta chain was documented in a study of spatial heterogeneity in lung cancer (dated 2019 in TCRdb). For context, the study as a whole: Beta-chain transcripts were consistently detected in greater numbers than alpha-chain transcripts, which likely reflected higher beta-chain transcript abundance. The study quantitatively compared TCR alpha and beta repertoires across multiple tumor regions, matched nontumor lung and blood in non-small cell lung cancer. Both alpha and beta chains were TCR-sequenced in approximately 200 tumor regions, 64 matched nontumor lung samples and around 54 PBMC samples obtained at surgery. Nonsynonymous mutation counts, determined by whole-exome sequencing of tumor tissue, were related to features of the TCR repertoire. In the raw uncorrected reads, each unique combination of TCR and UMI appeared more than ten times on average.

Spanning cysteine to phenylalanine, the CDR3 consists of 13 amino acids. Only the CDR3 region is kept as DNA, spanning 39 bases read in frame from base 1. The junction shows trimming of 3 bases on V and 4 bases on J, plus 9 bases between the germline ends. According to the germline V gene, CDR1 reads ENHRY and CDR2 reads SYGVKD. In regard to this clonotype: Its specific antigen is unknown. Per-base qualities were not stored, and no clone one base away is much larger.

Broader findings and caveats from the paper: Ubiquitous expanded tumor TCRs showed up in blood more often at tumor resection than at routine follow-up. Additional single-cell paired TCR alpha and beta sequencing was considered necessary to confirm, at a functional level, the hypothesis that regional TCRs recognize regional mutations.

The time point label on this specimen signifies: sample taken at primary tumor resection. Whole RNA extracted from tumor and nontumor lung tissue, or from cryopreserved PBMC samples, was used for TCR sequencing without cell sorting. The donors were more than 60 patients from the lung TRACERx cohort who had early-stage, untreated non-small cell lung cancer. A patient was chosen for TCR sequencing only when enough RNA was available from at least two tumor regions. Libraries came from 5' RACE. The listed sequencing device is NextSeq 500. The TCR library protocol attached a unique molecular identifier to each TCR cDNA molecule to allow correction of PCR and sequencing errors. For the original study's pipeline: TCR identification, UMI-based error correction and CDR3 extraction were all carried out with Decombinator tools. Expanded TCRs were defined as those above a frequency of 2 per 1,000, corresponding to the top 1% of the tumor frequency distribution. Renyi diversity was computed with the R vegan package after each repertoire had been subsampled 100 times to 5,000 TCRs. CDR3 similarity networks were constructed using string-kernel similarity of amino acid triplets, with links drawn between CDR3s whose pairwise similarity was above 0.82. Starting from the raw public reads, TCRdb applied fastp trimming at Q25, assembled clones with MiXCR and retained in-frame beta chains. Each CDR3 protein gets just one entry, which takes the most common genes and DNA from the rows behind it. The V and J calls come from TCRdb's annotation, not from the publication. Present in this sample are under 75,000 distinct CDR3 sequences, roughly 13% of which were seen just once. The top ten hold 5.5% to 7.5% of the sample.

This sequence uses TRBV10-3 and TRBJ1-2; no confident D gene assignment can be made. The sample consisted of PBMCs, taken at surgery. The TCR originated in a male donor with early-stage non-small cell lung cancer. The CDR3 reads CAISESRFYGYTF. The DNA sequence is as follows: TGTGCCATCAGTGAATCACGATTCTATGGCTACACCTTC.